This T cell receptor (beta chain) was identified in a study of PD-L1 blockade in urothelial cancer (dated by TCRdb to the late 2010s). For the study in its entirety: All patients started therapy in about 2014 and received atezolizumab 1,200 mg intravenously every 3 weeks. In the same patients, pretreatment tumors underwent whole exome sequencing and RNA sequencing in addition to TCR sequencing. TCR sequencing covered pretreatment tumor samples and matched, serially collected peripheral blood taken before and after atezolizumab treatment. The study was an exploratory multi-omic analysis of somatic, immune and clinical correlates of response to PD-L1 blockade with atezolizumab in urothelial cancer. About 90% of the roughly 30 patients were males with bladder-origin urothelial cancer, and about 65% of the roughly 30 reported a prior smoking history. An ECOG performance status of 0 or 1 was recorded for the patients, and 0 to 3 prior chemotherapy regimens had been received by the patients. Ten or so patients reached durable clinical benefit, while 20 or so patients did not. Blood samples yielded a median of around 150,000 T cells and around 80,000 unique TCRs, with median clonality 0.080. Pretreatment blood TCR-seq was available for 30 or so patients, at least one posttreatment blood collection was obtained for around 24 patients, and tumor TCR-seq was available for around 24 patients. Blood samples were analyzed 3 weeks after the start of treatment (second dose) and 6 weeks after the start of treatment. Durable clinical benefit was defined as a progression-free survival longer than 6 months, and TCR features were additionally tested against progression-free survival and overall survival.

This clone was detected only once. What this receptor recognizes is not known. The sample holds no much larger clone one base away, and base qualities are not on file. The CDR3, cysteine through phenylalanine, is 15 amino acids long. Only CDR3 DNA remains: 45 bases, in frame from the first base. The trim is 5 bases for V and 1 base for J, with a gap of 14 bases between the germline ends. The germline V gene (reference sequence) gives CDR1 as LNHDA and CDR2 as SQIVND. Summary of the overall study and its limitations: Improved progression-free and overall survival was associated with having pretreatment peripheral blood TCR clonality below the median. Because the sample size was small (n of about 29) and many exploratory analyses were performed, the results are intended to be hypothesis-generating. Greater expansion of tumor-associated TCR clones in peripheral blood 3 weeks after the start of treatment was observed in patients with durable benefit (n ≈ 22, p = 0.022).

Each PCR received spiked-in synthetic TCR analog templates so that absolute template abundance could be estimated from read counts. The immunoSEQ assay was used to amplify TCRbeta CDR3 regions from genomic DNA with bias-controlled V and J gene primers. Sequencing of rearranged TCRbeta segments was performed at approximately 20X coverage. The original methods were these. Clustering was used to correct sequencing errors, and CDR3s were annotated against IMGT so that V, D and J genes could be assigned. Only productive TCRbeta rearrangements were used in downstream analyses, excluding out-of-frame or stop-codon sequences. To compute clonality, Shannon entropy was normalized by the log of the number of unique productive sequences and then subtracted from one. Fisher's exact test with Benjamini-Hochberg correction, using a cutoff of adjusted p below 0.01, was how clones that differed between time points or between blood and tumor were identified. Not all clones reach the TCRdb copy of this immuneACCESS table, which keeps in-frame sequences only. Checked studies attribute under half of the gap to unresolved V genes and leave the rest unexplained. V, J and clone size were drawn from that table, and D and trimming were deduced from the DNA. This sample has roughly 95,000 clones in its table, and roughly 91% of those were observed once. About 2% of the sample rests with the top ten.

The time point label of this sample denotes: pretreatment peripheral blood. A total of around 30 patients with locally advanced or metastatic urothelial carcinoma, treated at Memorial Sloan Kettering on a trial protocol, made up the cohort. Peripheral blood mononuclear cells were collected pretreatment and during treatment, at between 1 and 8 total time points per patient. The Qiagen DNeasy Blood extraction kit was used to purify genomic DNA from total PBMCs and tumor samples. PBMCs were collected pretreatment and during treatment and were isolated and stored as previously described. Here the chain combines TRBV19 and TRBJ1-1; the D segment could be TRBD1, given 6 matching bases. The specimen was PBMCs, collected around atezolizumab (anti-PD-L1) treatment. The TCR comes from a man aged 55-75 years with urothelial cancer. The DNA reads TGTGCCAGTAGTCCCCTGGGGGCAGGGAACACTGAAGCTTTCTTT. Translated, this is CASSPLGAGNTEAFF.